This entry describes one TCR beta chain. This specimen comes from a study of graft-versus-host responses after intestinal transplantation. V lost 1 base and J lost 7, with 12 bases in between. CDR3 length: 14 amino acids. Germline CDR1 MGHRA, CDR2 YSYEKL. TCRdb's copy holds only in-frame clones and misses some; the assay was immunoSEQ multiplex PCR. Of 10,000 to 15,000 clones listed, over 90% are singletons. Here the sequenced sample was PBMCs, taken roughly 110 days after intestinal transplant. The TCR sequence derives from a human patient who received an intestinal transplant, so some T cells may come from the graft donor. This chain uses TRBV4-1 with TRBJ2-3, with D possibly being TRBD2 (6 bases). In DNA form, the CDR3 reads TGCGCCAGCAGCCAAGGGCTTCGCGGGAATACGCAGTATTTT. It is translated as CASSQGLRGNTQYF.